This TCR beta chain came from a study of radiation and T cells in renal cell carcinoma. Time point indicated: baseline pretreatment blood. The treatment: 15 Gy SBRT to primary tumor, nephrectomy 4 weeks later. Study-wide findings and caveats: In blood, top tumor clones expanded by 2 weeks, shrinking by 4. Without pretreatment biopsies, baseline tumor clonotype presence was undetermined.

The protocol was immunoSEQ multiplex PCR, while the TCRdb copy is restricted to in-frame clones and leaves out a portion. Of approximately 150,000 clones in the sample, around 78% were seen once. V gave up 7 bases and J gave up 7 bases, with 19 bases separating them. The germline gives CDR1 MNHEY, CDR2 SVGAGI. This CDR3 is 14 amino acids long. This clone was seen once. Its specificity is unknown. The source material was blood, sampled from a patient whose treatment included radiotherapy and nephrectomy. The chain has TRBV6-5 and TRBJ1-2; D is perhaps TRBD1 (5 bases). The sequence came from a woman between 50 and 59 years old with renal cell carcinoma. For the CDR3, the DNA is TGTGCCAGCACCCCCGGAAGCAGGGCGGGTGGCTACACCTTC. Protein product: CASTPGSRAGGYTF.